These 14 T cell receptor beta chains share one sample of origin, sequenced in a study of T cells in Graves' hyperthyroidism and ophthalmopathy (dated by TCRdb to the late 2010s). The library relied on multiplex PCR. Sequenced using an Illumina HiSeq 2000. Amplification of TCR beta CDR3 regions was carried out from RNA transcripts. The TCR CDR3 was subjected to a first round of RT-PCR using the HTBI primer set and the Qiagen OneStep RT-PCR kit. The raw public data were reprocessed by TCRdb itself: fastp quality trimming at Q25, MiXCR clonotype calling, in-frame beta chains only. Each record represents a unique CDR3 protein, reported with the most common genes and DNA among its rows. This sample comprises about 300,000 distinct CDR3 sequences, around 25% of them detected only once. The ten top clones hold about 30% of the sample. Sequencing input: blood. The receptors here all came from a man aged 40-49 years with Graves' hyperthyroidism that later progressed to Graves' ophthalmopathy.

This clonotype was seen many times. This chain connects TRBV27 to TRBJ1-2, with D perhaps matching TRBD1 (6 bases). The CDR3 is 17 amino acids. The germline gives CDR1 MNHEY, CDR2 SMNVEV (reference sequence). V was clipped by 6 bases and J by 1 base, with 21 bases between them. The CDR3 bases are TGTGCCAGCAGACCCAGGGGAAGCACCCTGGGTAACTATGGCTACACCTTC. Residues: CASRPRGSTLGNYGYTF.

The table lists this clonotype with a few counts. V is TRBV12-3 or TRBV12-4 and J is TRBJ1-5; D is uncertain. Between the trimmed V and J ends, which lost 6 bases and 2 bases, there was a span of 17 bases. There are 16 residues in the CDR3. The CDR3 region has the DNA TGTGCCAGCAGCCTTAGCTTGGGTATGGGCAATCAGCCCCAGCATTTT. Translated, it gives CASSLSLGMGNQPQHF.

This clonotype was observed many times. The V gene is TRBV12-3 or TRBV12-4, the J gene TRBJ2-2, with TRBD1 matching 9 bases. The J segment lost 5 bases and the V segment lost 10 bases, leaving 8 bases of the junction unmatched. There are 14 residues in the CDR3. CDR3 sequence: CATTTGGGTGELFF. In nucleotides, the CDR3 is TGTGCCACTACCACAGGGGGCGGAACCGGGGAGCTGTTTTTT.

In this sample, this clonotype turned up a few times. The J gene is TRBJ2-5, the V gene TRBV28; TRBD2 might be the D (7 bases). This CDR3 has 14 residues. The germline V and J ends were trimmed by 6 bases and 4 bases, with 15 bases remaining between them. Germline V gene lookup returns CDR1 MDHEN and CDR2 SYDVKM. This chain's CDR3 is CASRAIRGGETQYF. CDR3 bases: TGTGCCAGCAGGGCAATTAGGGGGGGAGAGACCCAGTACTTC.

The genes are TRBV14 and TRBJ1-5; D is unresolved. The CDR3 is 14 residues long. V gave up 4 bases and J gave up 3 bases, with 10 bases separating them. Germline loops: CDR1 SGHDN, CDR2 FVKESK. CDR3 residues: CASSPSYFNQPQHF. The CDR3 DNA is TGTGCCAGCAGCCCGTCGTATTTCAATCAGCCCCAGCATTTT.

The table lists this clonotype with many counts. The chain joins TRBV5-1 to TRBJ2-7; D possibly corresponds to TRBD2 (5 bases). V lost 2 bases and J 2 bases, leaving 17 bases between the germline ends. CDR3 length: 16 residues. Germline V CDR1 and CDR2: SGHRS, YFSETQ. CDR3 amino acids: CASSFVFFSGPYEQYF. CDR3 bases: TGCGCCAGCAGCTTCGTTTTCTTCAGCGGACCCTACGAGCAGTACTTC.

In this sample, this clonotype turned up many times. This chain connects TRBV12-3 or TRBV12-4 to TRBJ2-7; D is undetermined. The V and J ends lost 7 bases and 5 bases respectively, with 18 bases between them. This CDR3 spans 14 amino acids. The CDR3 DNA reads TGTGCCAGCACCCTAATGGCGCAGATCCACGAGCAGTACTTC. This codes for CASTLMAQIHEQYF.

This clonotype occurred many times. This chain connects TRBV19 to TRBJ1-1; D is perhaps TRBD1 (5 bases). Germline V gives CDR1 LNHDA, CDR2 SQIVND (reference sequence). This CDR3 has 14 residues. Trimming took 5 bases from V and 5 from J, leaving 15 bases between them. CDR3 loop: CASSSPGDGTEAFF. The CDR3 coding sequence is TGTGCCAGTAGTTCACCGGGGGATGGTACTGAAGCTTTCTTT. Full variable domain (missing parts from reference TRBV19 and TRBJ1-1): DGGITQSPKYLFRKEGQNVTLSCEQNLNHDAMYWYRQDPGQGLRLIYYSQIVNDFQKGDIAEGYSVSREKKESFPLTVTSAQKNPTAFYLCASSSPGDGTEAFFGQGTRLTVV.

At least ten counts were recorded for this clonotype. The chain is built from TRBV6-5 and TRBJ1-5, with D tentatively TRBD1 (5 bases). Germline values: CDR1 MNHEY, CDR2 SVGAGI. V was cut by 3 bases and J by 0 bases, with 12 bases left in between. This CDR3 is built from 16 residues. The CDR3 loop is CASSYKSGPSNQPQHF. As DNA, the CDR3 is TGTGCCAGCAGTTATAAGTCGGGGCCTAGCAATCAGCCCCAGCATTTT.

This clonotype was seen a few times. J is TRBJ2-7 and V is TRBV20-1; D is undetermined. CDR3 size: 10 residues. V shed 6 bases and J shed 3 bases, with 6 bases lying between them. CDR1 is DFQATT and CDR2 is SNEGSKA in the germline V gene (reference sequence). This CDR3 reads CSASSYEQYF. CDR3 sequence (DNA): TGCAGTGCCTCCAGCTACGAGCAGTACTTC.

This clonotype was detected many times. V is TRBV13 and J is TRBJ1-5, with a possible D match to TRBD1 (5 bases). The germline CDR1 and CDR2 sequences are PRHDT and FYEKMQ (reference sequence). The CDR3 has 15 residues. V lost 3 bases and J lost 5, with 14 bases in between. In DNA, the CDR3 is TGTGCCAGCAGCTTGGGACCACGAGGGGATCAGCCCCAGCATTTT. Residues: CASSLGPRGDQPQHF.

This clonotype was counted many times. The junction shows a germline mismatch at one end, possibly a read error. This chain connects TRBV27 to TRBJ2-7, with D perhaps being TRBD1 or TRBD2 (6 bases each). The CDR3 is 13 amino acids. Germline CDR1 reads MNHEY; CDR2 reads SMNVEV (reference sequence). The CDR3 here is CASKPGDSDEQYF. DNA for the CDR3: TGTGCCAGCAAGCCAGGGGACTCCGACGAGCAGTACTTC.

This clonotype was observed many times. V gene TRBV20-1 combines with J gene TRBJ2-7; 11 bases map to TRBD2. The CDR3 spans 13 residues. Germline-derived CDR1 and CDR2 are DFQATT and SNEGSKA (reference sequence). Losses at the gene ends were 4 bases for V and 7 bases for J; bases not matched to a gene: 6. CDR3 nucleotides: TGCAGTGCTACACTAGCGGGAGAGGGGGAGCAGTACTTC. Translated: CSATLAGEGEQYF.

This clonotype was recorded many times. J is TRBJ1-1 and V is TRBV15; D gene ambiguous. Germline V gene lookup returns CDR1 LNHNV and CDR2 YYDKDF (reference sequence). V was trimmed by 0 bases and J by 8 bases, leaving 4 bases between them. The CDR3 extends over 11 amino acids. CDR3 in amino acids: CATSRDGEAFF. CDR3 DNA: TGTGCCACCAGCAGAGATGGGGAAGCTTTCTTT.